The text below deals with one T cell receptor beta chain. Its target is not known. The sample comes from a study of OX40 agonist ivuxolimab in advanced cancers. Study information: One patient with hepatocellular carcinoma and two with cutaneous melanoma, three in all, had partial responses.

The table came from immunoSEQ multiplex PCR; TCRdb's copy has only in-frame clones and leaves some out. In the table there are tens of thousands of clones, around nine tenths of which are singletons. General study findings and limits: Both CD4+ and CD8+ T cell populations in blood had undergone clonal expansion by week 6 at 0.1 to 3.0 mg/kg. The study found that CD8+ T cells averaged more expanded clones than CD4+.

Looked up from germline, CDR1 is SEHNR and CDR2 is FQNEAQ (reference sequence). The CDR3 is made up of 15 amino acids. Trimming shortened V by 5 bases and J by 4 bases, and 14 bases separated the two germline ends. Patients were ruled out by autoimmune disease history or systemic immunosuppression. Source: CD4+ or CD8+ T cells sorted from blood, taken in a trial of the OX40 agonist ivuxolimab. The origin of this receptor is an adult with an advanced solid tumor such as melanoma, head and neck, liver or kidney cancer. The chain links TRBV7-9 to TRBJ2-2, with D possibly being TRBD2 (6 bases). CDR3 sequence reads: CASSPPGGVTGELFF. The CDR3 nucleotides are TGTGCCAGCAGCCCACCCGGAGGGGTCACCGGGGAGCTGTTTTTT. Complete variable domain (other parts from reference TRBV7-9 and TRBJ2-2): DTGVSQNPRHKITKRGQNVTFRCDPISEHNRLYWYRQTLGQGPEFLTYFQNEAQLEKSRLLSDRFSAERPKGSFSTLEIQRTEQGDSAMYLCASSPPGGVTGELFFGEGSRLTVL.